This is a list of T cell receptor beta chains from one sample in a study of blood T cell repertoires in COVID-19. The data were produced by immunoSEQ multiplex PCR, yet TCRdb's version contains in-frame clones alone and is incomplete. The data show under 75,000 clones, with around 70% seen just once and roughly 23% held by the top ten. The sample comprised peripheral blood. The source is a man in his sixties with acute or convalescent COVID-19. Both conserved end residues are part of each CDR3. A D gene is named only where the DNA matches it firmly. Part of the rows lack a size; the others show once, few, many or a class for expanded clones.

D gene	clone size	V gene	J gene	CDR3 protein	CDR3 DNA
TRBD1	-	TRBV11-2	TRBJ1-4	CASSSYPTGRKLFF	TGTGCCAGCAGCTCTTACCCGACAGGGCGGAAACTGTTTTTT
-	once	TRBV19	TRBJ1-4	CASSIIQNNEKLFF	TGTGCCAGTAGTATCATACAGAATAATGAAAAACTGTTTTTT
TRBD1	-	TRBV13	TRBJ2-1	CASSPPQGWDNEQFF	TGTGCCAGCAGCCCACCACAGGGGTGGGACAATGAGCAGTTCTTC
-	-	TRBV7-3	TRBJ2-1	CASSLTGLSYNEQFF	TGTGCCAGCAGCTTAACGGGACTCTCCTACAATGAGCAGTTCTTC
-	-	TRBV28	TRBJ2-2	CASSLVTHTGELFF	TGTGCCAGCAGTTTAGTCACACACACCGGGGAGCTGTTTTTT
-	-	TRBV19	TRBJ2-2	CASSLTGGAGTGELFF	TGTGCCAGTAGCCTTACTGGCGGGGCGGGTACCGGGGAGCTGTTTTTT
-	once	TRBV5-1	TRBJ2-3	CASSLAGYPEDTQYF	TGCGCCAGCAGCTTGGCGGGGTATCCGGAAGATACGCAGTATTTT
-	-	TRBV30	TRBJ1-2	CAWSVSRSGDYTF	TGTGCCTGGAGTGTGTCTCGGAGCGGGGACTACACCTTC
-	once	TRBV5-1	TRBJ2-3	CASSPGTRGDTDTQYF	TGCGCCAGCAGCCCAGGAACCAGGGGGGACACAGATACGCAGTATTTT
-	-	TRBV14	TRBJ2-1	CASSQMTGGTQFF	TGTGCCAGCAGCCAGATGACCGGCGGGACGCAGTTCTTC
-	once	TRBV18	TRBJ2-3	CASSSNRADTQYF	TGTGCCAGCTCATCCAACAGGGCGGATACGCAGTATTTT
-	few	TRBV30	TRBJ2-1	CAWSSTAYNEQFF	TGTGCCTGGAGTTCGACAGCCTACAATGAGCAGTTCTTC
-	few	TRBV7-7	TRBJ2-5	CASSLASSWSSTETQYF	TGTGCCAGCAGCTTAGCGTCCAGTTGGAGTTCGACAGAGACCCAGTACTTC
TRBD1	many	TRBV6-1	TRBJ2-4	CASSEERGRLDIQYF	TGTGCCAGCAGTGAAGAGAGGGGGCGCTTGGACATTCAGTACTTC
-	few	TRBV6-6	TRBJ2-7	CASSYGTSNYEQYF	TGTGCCAGCAGTTACGGGACATCGAACTACGAGCAGTACTTC
TRBD2	-	TRBV5-3	TRBJ2-1	CARSHVWLADWYNEQFF	TGTGCCAGAAGCCACGTCTGGCTAGCGGATTGGTACAATGAGCAGTTCTTC
-	-	TRBV2	TRBJ2-7	CASTRPFTGSLNEQYF	TGTGCCAGCACACGTCCCTTTACGGGGTCTCTGAACGAGCAGTACTTC
-	-	TRBV19	TRBJ1-5	CASRRGEVNQPQHF	TGTGCCAGTAGGCGCGGGGAGGTCAATCAGCCCCAGCATTTT
TRBD2	-	TRBV14	TRBJ2-1	CASSQLGTSFYNEQFF	TGTGCCAGCAGCCAACTCGGGACTAGCTTCTACAATGAGCAGTTCTTC
-	-	TRBV11-2	TRBJ1-6	CASSLDGNSPLHF	TGTGCCAGCAGCCTAGACGGGAATTCACCCCTCCACTTT
TRBD2	once	TRBV9	TRBJ2-2	CASSVGLAGPGELFF	TGTGCCAGCAGCGTCGGACTAGCGGGACCCGGGGAGCTGTTTTTT
TRBD2	-	TRBV24-1	TRBJ2-5	CATSDLSLAGGKETQYF	TGTGCCACCAGTGATTTGTCCCTAGCGGGAGGAAAAGAGACCCAGTACTTC
TRBD2	-	TRBV18	TRBJ2-1	CASSPASGGQNEQFF	TGTGCCAGCTCACCGGCTAGCGGGGGCCAGAATGAGCAGTTCTTC
-	-	TRBV6-1	TRBJ2-3	CASSERPSTYLPTDTQYF	TGTGCCAGCAGTGAACGCCCTTCGACATATCTACCCACAGATACGCAGTATTTT